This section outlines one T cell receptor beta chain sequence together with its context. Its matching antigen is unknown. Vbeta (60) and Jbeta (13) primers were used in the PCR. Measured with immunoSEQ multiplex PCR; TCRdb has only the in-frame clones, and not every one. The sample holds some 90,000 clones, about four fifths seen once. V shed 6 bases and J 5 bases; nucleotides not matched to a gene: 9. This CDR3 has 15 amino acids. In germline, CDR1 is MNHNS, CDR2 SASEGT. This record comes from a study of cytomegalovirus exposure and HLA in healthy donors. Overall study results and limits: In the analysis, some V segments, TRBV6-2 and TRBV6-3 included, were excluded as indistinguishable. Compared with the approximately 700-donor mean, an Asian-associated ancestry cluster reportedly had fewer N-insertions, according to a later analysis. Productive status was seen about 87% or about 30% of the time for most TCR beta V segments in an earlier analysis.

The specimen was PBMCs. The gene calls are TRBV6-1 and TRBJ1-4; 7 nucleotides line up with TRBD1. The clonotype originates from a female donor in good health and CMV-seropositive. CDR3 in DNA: TGTGCCAGCAGGGGGCCGGGACAGAGAAATGAAAAACTGTTTTTT. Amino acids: CASRGPGQRNEKLFF.